This T cell receptor (beta chain) appears in the sequencing data of a study of CXCR3-negative and CXCR3-positive naive CD8 T cells. In the case of this clonotype: Antigen: not known.

Within the CD8+ T cell compartment, naive cells were CD45RO-CCR7+CD27+CD95-. Study-wide results and caveats: Naive cells with CXCR3 showed TRB CDR3s that were more hydrophobic than those in CXCR3-negative naive cells. CXCR3-negative and CXCR3-positive naive cells shared comparable TRBV-TRBJ usage, but memory cells did not.

Researchers prepared the TRB cDNA libraries using 5' RACE with UMI labels. TCRdb re-called the 5' RACE reads; one entry per CDR3 protein, DNA not given. This table lists about 89,000 distinct CDR3 sequences. The CDR3 runs to 16 residues. The germline V gene has CDR1 MNHEY and CDR2 SMNVEV (reference sequence). This TCR was recovered from a human donor in good health. Some clones in this sample may be carry-over from other donors' samples. The rearrangement links TRBV27 to TRBJ2-2; the D call of TRBD1 rests on TCRdb alone, since no DNA is present to check it. The sample taken for sequencing was naive CXCR3+ CD8+ T cells from blood. Subset given: CD45RO-CCR7+CD27+CD95- naive CD8+ T cells expressing CXCR3 (TNR3+). The CDR3 is CASRTGAGSGTGELFF.